Listed below are T cell receptor beta chains from one sample, sequenced in a study of shared clonotypes between healthy human individuals. The protocol was immunoSEQ multiplex PCR, while the TCRdb copy is restricted to in-frame clones and leaves out a portion. Of fewer than 2.5 million clones listed, under 95% are singletons. What was sequenced was naive CD4+ T cells from PBMCs. These receptors were obtained from a man aged 18 to 30 in good health. Some clones in this sample may be carry-over from other donors' samples. Each CDR3 is given with its conserved first and last residue. Each record gives: clone size, V gene, CDR3 length, J gene, CDR3 protein. Clone size is stated in some rows and not others, as once, few, many or a class when expanded.

>NA|TRBV6-5|14|TRBJ2-7
CASKRTGPNGEQYF
>few|TRBV12-5|16|TRBJ1-2
CAAADPGGEVGYGYTF
>NA|TRBV25-1|17|TRBJ2-3
CASSELRASGSVDTQYF
>NA|TRBV6-5|12|TRBJ1-6
CAAGRDDSPLHF
>NA|TRBV5-4|17|TRBJ1-1
CASSLGQGSLVNTEAFF
>NA|TRBV18|15|TRBJ1-1
CASSPRTGADTEAFF
>NA|TRBV6-1|12|TRBJ2-7
CASRGLSYEQYF
>NA|TRBV29-1|14|TRBJ1-2
CSVVGRGRNYGYTF
>NA|TRBV5-1|16|TRBJ2-3
CASSEQGARGTDTQYF
>NA|TRBV18|16|TRBJ2-1
CASSPPTSGRYNEQFF
>NA|TRBV9|14|TRBJ2-2
CASSPRGSAGELFF
>NA|TRBV10-1|14|TRBJ2-7
CASSVGQGKNEQYF
>NA|TRBV28|12|TRBJ2-7
CASSFDSYEQYF
>once|TRBV5-4|8|TRBJ1-6
CASSALHF
>few|TRBV5-1|15|TRBJ2-1
CASSLGLAGGNEQFF
>NA|TRBV19|14|TRBJ2-7
CASTRDTRPDEQYF
>NA|TRBV28|16|TRBJ2-3
CASSPTGTIGGDTQYF
>NA|TRBV7-2|14|TRBJ1-1
CASSSLAGNTEAFF
>NA|TRBV6-6|16|TRBJ1-2
CASSYSAGGGTHGYTF
>NA|TRBV9|17|TRBJ1-2
CASSFIQGAPGGYGYTF
>once|TRBV14|16|TRBJ2-3
CASSLRDSRFGDTQYF
>NA|TRBV19|19|TRBJ2-6
CASSIFGTGPFSGANVLTF
>NA|TRBV7-9|17|TRBJ2-3
CASSFTISRLFTDTQYF
>NA|TRBV5-6|15|TRBJ1-1
CASSIIGQLNTEAFF
>NA|TRBV28|15|TRBJ2-1
CASSRYPRGPGEQFF
>NA|TRBV9|15|TRBJ1-2
CASSVFGTGNVGYTF
>NA|TRBV7-9|12|TRBJ2-1
CASSLDRREQFF
>NA|TRBV5-1|13|TRBJ2-7
CASSLPSSYEQYF
>NA|TRBV28|13|TRBJ1-1
CASSPTWTTEAFF
>NA|TRBV7-2|16|TRBJ2-7
CASSLGGARRRYEQYF
>NA|TRBV5-4|15|TRBJ2-1
CASSLGTGGSGEQFF
>NA|TRBV19|13|TRBJ2-1
CASSSQDSGRQFF
>NA|TRBV7-8|13|TRBJ1-5
CASSLVGNQPQHF
>NA|TRBV11-2|14|TRBJ2-7
CASSSGLISYEQYF
>NA|TRBV28|13|TRBJ1-4
CASSVGGNEKLFF
>NA|TRBV7-3|15|TRBJ2-7
CASSLEPGRIYEQYF
>once|TRBV5-8|13|TRBJ1-2
CASSLQGRYGYTF
>NA|TRBV9|16|TRBJ2-5
CASSVGTSGSVETQYF
>NA|TRBV6-5|15|TRBJ2-5
CASSYFGQGEETQYF
>NA|TRBV9|14|TRBJ2-7
CASSRSDRPYEQYF
>NA|TRBV6-1|15|TRBJ1-1
CASGWTGRADTEAFF
>NA|TRBV28|16|TRBJ2-1
CASSPWAGSPHNEQFF
>NA|TRBV4-1|17|TRBJ2-3
CASSQVVTSGLTDTQYF
>NA|TRBV6-1|19|TRBJ1-5
CASSEYGTGLKRHDQPQHF
>NA|TRBV18|14|TRBJ1-2
CASSPGADGYGYTF
>once|TRBV28|11|TRBJ2-7
CASTRTGEQYF
>NA|TRBV5-1|13|TRBJ2-2
CASSFIQTGELFF